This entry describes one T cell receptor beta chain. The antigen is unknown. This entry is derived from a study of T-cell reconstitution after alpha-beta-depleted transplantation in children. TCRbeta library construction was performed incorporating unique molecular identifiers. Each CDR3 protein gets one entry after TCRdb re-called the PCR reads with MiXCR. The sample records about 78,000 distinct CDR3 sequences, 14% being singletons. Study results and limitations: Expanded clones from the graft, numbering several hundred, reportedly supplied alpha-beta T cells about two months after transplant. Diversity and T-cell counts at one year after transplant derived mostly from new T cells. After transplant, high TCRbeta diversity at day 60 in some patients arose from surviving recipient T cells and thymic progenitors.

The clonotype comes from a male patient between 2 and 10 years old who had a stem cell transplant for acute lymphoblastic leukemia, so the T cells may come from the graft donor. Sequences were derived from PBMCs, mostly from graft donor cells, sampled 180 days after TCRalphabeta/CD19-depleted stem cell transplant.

The CDR3 protein is CASSQDSLYEQYF. The CDR3 DNA is TGCGCCAGCAGCCAAGATTCGTTATACGAGCAGTACTTC. The genes are TRBV4-3 and TRBJ2-7, with no clear D. CDR3 size: 13 residues. CDR1 is LGHNA and CDR2 is YSLEER in the germline V gene. Deletions cut 0 bases from V and 4 bases from J, with 7 bases between.